This entry concerns a single T cell receptor (beta chain). Its antigen is not known. This sample was taken from a study of T cells in Graves' hyperthyroidism and ophthalmopathy. TCR beta CDR3 region amplification was performed from RNA transcripts. The study used the HTBI primer set for a first-round RT-PCR of the TCR CDR3. TCRdb re-called the multiplex PCR reads with MiXCR, one entry per CDR3 protein. The sample lists about 520,000 distinct CDR3 sequences, around 24% occurring once. Overall study results and limits: Blood also showed most of the thyroid clonotypes that were expanded above 0.001.

CDR1 is MDHEN and CDR2 is SYDVKM in the germline V gene. The V gene lost 10 bases and the J gene lost 2 bases, with 14 bases spanning the gap. This CDR3 is 13 amino acids long. In the ophthalmopathy cohort, Clinical Activity Score was at least 3, NOSPECS grade at least 4, and duration under 3 months. Cells are PBMCs isolated from more than 8.5 ml of fresh blood. This sequence originates from a woman younger than 45 with Graves' ophthalmopathy. Sequenced input: blood. The rearrangement joins TRBV28 to TRBJ1-1, with D possibly matching TRBD1 (5 bases). The CDR3 spells CATIGVLNTEAFF. The DNA for the CDR3 is TGTGCCACCATAGGGGTTCTTAACACTGAAGCTTTCTTT.